The clone carrying this TCR beta chain showed up just a few times. Its antigen is as yet unknown. This sample was taken from a study of T cell responses to AZD1222 COVID-19 vaccine. Study in general: Second doses that came at about 4 or about 12 weeks were put together.

TCRdb's table, derived via immunoSEQ multiplex PCR, lists solely in-frame clones and lacks some. The sample lists about 120,000 clones, 87% occurring once. The V and J ends lost 0 bases and 10 bases respectively, with 12 bases between them. Germline lookup yields CDR1 MNHEY and CDR2 SVGAGI. CDR3 length: 13 amino acids. Study conclusions and caveats: Regions 160-218 and 743-854 held dominance among vaccine-associated CD4 TCRs, which spanned spike. Clonal diversity was possibly underestimated, and white British individuals and females predominated among donors.

This specimen consisted of peripheral blood, obtained on day 0 of AZD1222 vaccination. The TCR originated in an adult in good health. This chain links TRBV6-5 with TRBJ1-2; the D gene is possibly TRBD1 (5 bases). The CDR3 protein is CASSYSTRAAYTF. DNA of the CDR3: TGTGCCAGCAGTTACTCGACCAGGGCGGCCTACACCTTC.